This is a list of T cell receptor beta chains from one sample in a study of blood T cell repertoires in COVID-19. Method: immunoSEQ multiplex PCR; TCRdb's copy keeps in-frame clones and lacks some. This table has about 190,000 clones, around 85% appearing once. Input material: PBMCs or T cells enriched from blood (not recorded which). These receptors were taken from a woman between 25 and 40 years old who had recovered from COVID-19. Each CDR3 is given with its conserved first and last residue. The D gene is left open where the match is weak. Where a row states a size, it is once, few, many or the class of an expanded clone; other rows omit it.

>15|.|.|TRBV18|TRBJ1-1
CASSPPGLQNTEAFF
TGTGCCAGCTCACCTCCCGGGTTGCAGAACACTGAAGCTTTCTTT
>14|.|few|TRBV2|TRBJ1-5
CASSEWGGNQPQHF
TGTGCCAGCAGTGAATGGGGGGGCAATCAGCCCCAGCATTTT
>14|TRBD1|.|TRBV13|TRBJ1-1
CASSYRGGHTEAFF
TGTGCCAGCAGCTACAGGGGGGGGCACACTGAAGCTTTCTTT
>13|TRBD1|.|TRBV28|TRBJ1-1
CASRTDRYTEAFF
TGTGCCAGCAGAACGGACAGGTACACTGAAGCTTTCTTT
>14|.|.|TRBV3-1/TRBV3-2|TRBJ1-1
CASNQGLMNTEAFF
TGTGCCAGCAACCAAGGACTGATGAACACTGAAGCTTTCTTT
>15|TRBD2|.|TRBV19|TRBJ2-3
CASSTSGWGTDTQYF
TGTGCCAGTAGTACTAGCGGGTGGGGCACAGATACGCAGTATTTT
>15|.|.|TRBV9|TRBJ1-4
CASSRGLSTNEKLFF
TGTGCCAGCAGCAGGGGTCTTTCAACTAATGAAAAACTGTTTTTT
>14|TRBD1|.|TRBV28|TRBJ1-2
CASSSQQGLYGYTF
TGTGCCAGCAGTTCACAACAGGGGTTGTATGGCTACACCTTC
>14|.|.|TRBV10-3|TRBJ1-3
CAISDGGSGNTIYF
TGTGCCATCAGCGACGGCGGCTCTGGAAACACCATATATTTT
>16|TRBD2|.|TRBV15|TRBJ2-1
CATSRGVAGALNEQFF
TGTGCCACCAGCAGAGGCGTAGCGGGTGCGTTGAATGAGCAGTTCTTC
>14|TRBD1|.|TRBV2|TRBJ1-4
CASSGDRGLEKLFF
TGTGCCAGCAGTGGGGACAGGGGTTTGGAAAAACTGTTTTTT
>14|TRBD1|few|TRBV19|TRBJ1-6
CASSPQGAKSPLHF
TGTGCCAGTAGCCCACAGGGGGCTAAGTCACCCCTCCACTTT
>17|TRBD1|once|TRBV23-1|TRBJ1-1
CASSQTGGGPPGTEAFF
TGCGCCAGCAGTCAAACAGGGGGCGGCCCACCGGGCACTGAAGCTTTCTTT
>14|.|.|TRBV7-2|TRBJ1-4
CASCPSPANEKLFF
TGTGCCAGCTGCCCGAGCCCTGCTAATGAAAAACTGTTTTTT
>13|.|.|TRBV30|TRBJ1-4
CAWTGTTNEKLFF
TGTGCCTGGACCGGGACAACTAATGAAAAACTGTTTTTT
>17|TRBD2|once|TRBV10-3|TRBJ2-3
CAISEGLAGGGADTQYF
TGTGCCATCAGTGAGGGGCTAGCGGGAGGGGGAGCAGATACGCAGTATTTT
>14|TRBD1|.|TRBV7-8|TRBJ1-1
CASSLATGVPEAFF
TGTGCCAGCAGCTTAGCTACAGGGGTGCCTGAAGCTTTCTTT
>15|.|.|TRBV3-1/TRBV3-2|TRBJ1-6
CASSGGGLYNSPLHF
TGTGCCAGCTCTGGCGGGGGACTTTATAATTCACCCCTCCACTTT
>13|TRBD1|once|TRBV3-1/TRBV3-2|TRBJ2-3
CASWDRERDTQYF
TGTGCCAGTTGGGACAGGGAGAGAGATACGCAGTATTTT
>17|.|.|TRBV7-6|TRBJ1-5
CASSLVSGSYSNQPQHF
TGTGCCAGCAGCTTAGTAAGCGGCAGTTATAGCAATCAGCCCCAGCATTTT
>13|.|.|TRBV5-1|TRBJ1-2
CASSLEGVDGYTF
TGCGCCAGCAGCTTGGAGGGGGTGGATGGCTACACCTTC
>14|.|.|TRBV28|TRBJ2-3
CASSWARGTDTQYF
TGTGCCAGCAGTTGGGCCAGAGGCACAGATACGCAGTATTTT
>11|.|.|TRBV12-3/TRBV12-4|TRBJ1-1
CASSFDTEAFF
TGTGCCAGCAGTTTCGACACTGAAGCTTTCTTT
>15|TRBD1|.|TRBV15|TRBJ1-5
CATSREGQGVQPQHF
TGTGCCACCAGCAGAGAGGGACAGGGCGTGCAGCCCCAGCATTTT
>11|.|.|TRBV28|TRBJ1-6
CASSFSSPLHF
TGTGCCAGCAGTTTTAGTTCACCCCTCCACTTT
>15|TRBD1|.|TRBV28|TRBJ1-3
CASSPTGASGNTIYF
TGTGCCAGCAGCCCAACAGGGGCAAGTGGAAACACCATATATTTT
>15|.|once|TRBV28|TRBJ2-5
CASRKIDRPKETQYF
TGTGCCAGCAGAAAGATTGACAGGCCTAAAGAGACCCAGTACTTC
>15|.|.|TRBV5-1|TRBJ2-3
CASMGLGGLTDTQYF
TGCGCCAGCATGGGACTAGGGGGCCTCACAGATACGCAGTATTTT
>18|.|.|TRBV28|TRBJ1-5
CASSLDPFRGHSNQPQHF
TGTGCCAGCAGCCTCGACCCGTTCAGGGGCCATAGCAATCAGCCCCAGCATTTT
>13|TRBD1|.|TRBV7-7|TRBJ2-5
CASSVGQKETQYF
TGTGCTAGCAGCGTGGGACAGAAAGAGACCCAGTACTTC
>13|.|.|TRBV5-6|TRBJ2-7
CASSSDEGGEQYF
TGTGCCAGCAGCTCGGACGAGGGCGGGGAGCAGTACTTC
>15|.|.|TRBV10-1|TRBJ2-2
CASSEGGAQAGELFF
TGCGCCAGCAGTGAAGGGGGGGCGCAGGCCGGGGAGCTGTTTTTT
>13|.|few|TRBV5-1|TRBJ1-2
CASSLEGAGGYTF
TGCGCCAGCAGCTTGGAAGGGGCTGGCGGCTACACCTTC
>15|TRBD2|.|TRBV24-1|TRBJ2-1
CATSVPGGAYNEQFF
TGTGCCACCAGTGTACCGGGGGGGGCCTACAATGAGCAGTTCTTC
>14|TRBD1|.|TRBV5-6|TRBJ2-7
CASSLDRGRYEQYF
TGTGCCAGCAGCTTGGATAGGGGGCGATACGAGCAGTACTTC
>19|TRBD1|.|TRBV5-5|TRBJ1-6
CASSFRLGDRLQGYSPLHF
TGTGCCAGCAGCTTCCGCCTGGGGGACAGACTTCAGGGGTATTCACCCCTCCACTTT
>12|.|once|TRBV28|TRBJ1-2
CASSFRGNGYTF
TGTGCCAGCAGTTTCAGGGGAAACGGCTACACCTTC
>14|TRBD1|.|TRBV19|TRBJ1-2
CASSIGQGVYGYTF
TGTGCCAGTAGTATCGGACAGGGTGTCTATGGCTACACCTTC
>15|TRBD2|.|TRBV9|TRBJ2-1
CASSPTGLAGGEQFF
TGTGCCAGCAGCCCCACGGGACTAGCGGGAGGTGAGCAGTTCTTC
>16|TRBD2|.|TRBV3-1/TRBV3-2|TRBJ2-1
CASRPSGIRSYNEQFF
TGTGCCAGCAGACCGAGCGGGATCCGATCCTACAATGAGCAGTTCTTC
>16|.|.|TRBV28|TRBJ2-7
CASSLWGGGSGTEQYF
TGTGCCAGCAGTTTATGGGGTGGAGGGAGTGGTACCGAGCAGTACTTC
>15|TRBD1|.|TRBV5-1|TRBJ1-2
CASRLTGGDNYGYTF
TGCGCCAGCAGGTTGACAGGGGGCGATAACTATGGCTACACCTTC
>18|TRBD2|.|TRBV27|TRBJ2-1
CASSGGFVGTSVYNEQFF
TGTGCCAGCAGTGGGGGATTCGTCGGGACTAGCGTTTACAATGAGCAGTTCTTC
>15|.|.|TRBV5-1|TRBJ1-1
CASSLVLGANTEAFF
TGCGCCAGCAGCTTGGTTTTAGGGGCGAACACTGAAGCTTTCTTT
>18|TRBD2|.|TRBV24-1|TRBJ2-3
CATSRLGLAGGSTDTQYF
TGTGCCACCAGTCGATTGGGGCTAGCGGGAGGAAGCACAGATACGCAGTATTTT
>12|.|.|TRBV30|TRBJ1-5
CAWSVGGQPQHF
TGTGCCTGGAGTGTAGGGGGTCAGCCCCAGCATTTT
>15|TRBD1|once|TRBV15|TRBJ1-6
CATSLEQGPNSPLHF
TGTGCCACCAGCCTCGAACAGGGGCCTAATTCACCCCTCCACTTT
>14|.|.|TRBV5-4|TRBJ2-7
CASSLEWGGGEQYF
TGTGCCAGCAGCTTGGAGTGGGGAGGGGGCGAGCAGTACTTC
>19|.|.|TRBV18|TRBJ1-4
CASSPPPSWQGPTNEKLFF
TGTGCCAGCTCACCACCCCCCTCCTGGCAGGGCCCAACTAATGAAAAACTGTTTTTT
>13|.|.|TRBV7-6|TRBJ1-1
CASSLTGAYEAFF
TGTGCCAGCAGTTTAACTGGGGCCTATGAAGCTTTCTTT